This T cell receptor beta chain derives from a study of tumor-infiltrating lymphocytes in primary liver carcinoma. The blood RNA (from unsorted whole blood) was obtained, and germline DNA was also extracted. To note about this clonotype: It may be a read error: a sequence one base away is much more abundant.

V dropped 7 bases and J dropped 1; count of bases not matched to a gene: 5. The length of the CDR3 is 14 residues. Starting material of about 480 ng total RNA yielded TCR beta cDNA via a constant-region primer. Three nested multiplex PCR rounds, a slightly modified ARM-PCR method, built the TCR beta libraries. A C-beta reverse primer and TRBV1-TRBV30 forward primers served in each of the first two PCR rounds, at 9 to 10 cycles apiece. TCRdb called the multiplex PCR reads again in MiXCR, with one record for every CDR3 protein. In the table there are fewer than 400,000 distinct CDR3 sequences, about 60% of which are singletons.

Input material: peripheral blood. The chain carries TRBV12-3 or TRBV12-4 and TRBJ1-1, with 8 bases matching TRBD1. The sequence came from a man aged 40-49 years with primary liver carcinoma and hepatitis B virus infection. This CDR3 is CASNFGTGNTEAFF. The DNA for the CDR3 is TGTGCCAGCAATTTCGGGACAGGGAACACTGAAGCTTTCTTT.